The 6 T cell receptor beta chains given below trace back to one sample, sequenced in a study of CD8 T cells in ankylosing spondylitis. In TCRdb, the 5' RACE reads were re-called with MiXCR into one record per CDR3 protein. The sample holds under 200,000 distinct CDR3 sequences, roughly 11% seen once. Sample: blood, either unsorted or a sorted T cell fraction (not recorded which). These receptors were obtained from a male donor with ankylosing spondylitis or in good health (not recorded which).

V is TRBV9 and J is TRBJ2-3; D possibly matches TRBD1 or TRBD2 (9 bases each). Germline loops: CDR1 SGDLS, CDR2 YYNGEE. The CDR3 has 16 residues. Trimming stripped 4 bases from V and 5 bases from J, with 20 bases between. The CDR3 loop is CASSPSGTGSGDTQYF. DNA for the CDR3: TGTGCCAGCAGCCCTAGCGGGACAGGGTCAGGAGATACGCAGTATTTT.

This clonotype has a count of ten or more. The rearrangement joins TRBV20-1 to TRBJ1-4, with D perhaps TRBD1 (6 bases). In germline, CDR1 is DFQATT, CDR2 SNEGSKA (reference sequence). This CDR3 is built from 16 residues. The V and J ends lost 5 bases and 3 bases respectively, with 19 bases between them. Here the CDR3 reads CSAPNLDRIANEKLFF. CDR3 sequence (DNA): TGCAGTGCTCCGAATTTGGACAGAATTGCTAATGAAAAACTGTTTTTT.

The rearrangement joins TRBV10-3 to TRBJ2-3; 7 bases map to TRBD2. Germline CDR1 reads ENHRY; CDR2 reads SYGVKD. With 4 bases clipped from V and 0 bases from J, the junction kept 7 bases outside the gene matches. This CDR3 spans 16 amino acids. CDR3 bases: TGTGCCATCAGTGTTTCTAGCGGAAGTAGCACAGATACGCAGTATTTT. Protein sequence: CAISVSSGSSTDTQYF.

There are many counts of this clonotype. The gene calls are TRBV20-1 and TRBJ2-2; D is perhaps TRBD2 (5 bases). Trimming left V 4 bases short and J 4 bases short, with 13 bases between. The CDR3 has 14 residues. Germline V gene lookup returns CDR1 DFQATT and CDR2 SNEGSKA (reference sequence). The CDR3, as DNA: TGCAGTGCTAACGGGAAGTTGGGCACCGGGGAGCTGTTTTTT. This translates into CSANGKLGTGELFF.

This clonotype has ten or more counts. The chain recombines TRBV27 with TRBJ1-6; D is unclear. This CDR3 is built from 12 residues. Trimming took 6 bases from V and 4 from J, leaving 4 bases between them. Germline V gives CDR1 MNHEY, CDR2 SMNVEV (reference sequence). The CDR3 DNA sequence: TGTGCCAGCAGGGGATATAATTCACCCCTCCACTTT. It yields the protein CASRGYNSPLHF.

The rearrangement uses TRBV12-3 or TRBV12-4 and TRBJ2-3; D possibly corresponds to TRBD1 (5 bases). Trimming took 4 bases from V and 0 from J, leaving 11 bases between them. The CDR3 has 15 residues. The DNA of the CDR3 is TGTGCCAGCAGTTCCTTGACAGCTAGCACAGATACGCAGTATTTT. It translates to CASSSLTASTDTQYF.